Listed below are T cell receptor beta chains from one sample, sequenced in a study of T cells in Graves' hyperthyroidism and ophthalmopathy. TCRdb re-called the multiplex PCR reads through MiXCR, storing one row per CDR3 protein. The table records 300,000 to 400,000 distinct CDR3 sequences, approximately 13% of them present only once. Specimen: blood. The receptor source for this set is a woman in her late teens or twenties with Graves' hyperthyroidism. CDR3s include the opening cysteine and the closing phenylalanine or tryptophan. A D gene is named only where the DNA matches it firmly. Part of the rows lack a size; the others show once, few, many or a class for expanded clones.

j_gene,abundance,v_gene,d_gene,CDR3aa,CDR3nt
TRBJ1-1,many,TRBV7-9,.,CASSLRAGGTEAFF,TGTGCCAGCAGCTTAAGAGCCGGCGGGACTGAAGCTTTCTTT
TRBJ1-2,many,TRBV13,.,CASSLNPDNYGYTF,TGTGCCAGCAGCTTAAACCCGGACAACTATGGCTACACCTTC
TRBJ2-5,.,TRBV7-9,.,CASSSSGYQETQYF,TGTGCCAGCAGTTCTTCAGGGTACCAAGAGACCCAGTACTTC
TRBJ1-1,many,TRBV29-1,.,CSVEAGRAFF,TGCAGCGTTGAGGCAGGGAGGGCTTTCTTT
TRBJ2-2,.,TRBV5-1,.,CASSLAGRSDGELFF,TGCGCCAGCAGCTTAGCCGGCCGTTCCGACGGGGAGCTGTTTTTT
TRBJ2-7,many,TRBV29-1,.,CSVEDYGYEQYF,TGCAGCGTTGAGGACTACGGCTACGAGCAGTACTTC
TRBJ2-1,many,TRBV5-1,TRBD1,CASSLVQGANEQFF,TGCGCCAGCAGCTTGGTACAGGGGGCCAATGAGCAGTTCTTC
TRBJ1-1,many,TRBV11-2,TRBD1,CASSPGQGAFDTEAFF,TGTGCCAGCAGCCCGGGACAGGGGGCCTTCGACACTGAAGCTTTCTTT
TRBJ1-1,many,TRBV5-1,.,CASSSGPGPTEAFF,TGCGCCAGCAGCTCGGGTCCAGGGCCAACTGAAGCTTTCTTT
TRBJ1-1,.,TRBV5-4,.,CASSRADVGWTEAFF,TGTGCCAGCAGCCGGGCCGACGTAGGGTGGACTGAAGCTTTCTTT
TRBJ1-5,.,TRBV12-3/TRBV12-4,TRBD1,CASSGRDRGRNQPQHF,TGTGCCAGCAGTGGCCGGGACAGGGGTCGCAATCAGCCCCAGCATTTT
TRBJ1-2,many,TRBV3-1,TRBD1,CASSPGQGGSGYTF,TGTGCCAGCAGCCCCGGACAGGGGGGCTCTGGCTACACCTTC
TRBJ1-4,many,TRBV18,TRBD1,CASSPPGQGNEKLFF,TGTGCCAGCTCACCACCGGGACAGGGGAATGAAAAACTGTTTTTT
TRBJ2-7,many,TRBV7-3,.,CASSLGRLGEQYF,TGTGCCAGCAGCCTCGGCCGCCTCGGCGAGCAGTACTTC
TRBJ2-2,.,TRBV7-3,.,CASSPQTGSGGLFF,TGTGCTAGCAGCCCCCAGACAGGGTCCGGGGGGCTGTTTTTT
TRBJ2-4,few,TRBV7-2,TRBD1,CASLETGAKNIQYF,TGTGCCAGCCTGGAGACAGGGGCCAAAAACATTCAGTACTTC
TRBJ1-6,.,TRBV6-1,.,CASEDTKGVSPLHF,TGTGCCAGCGAGGATACGAAAGGGGTTTCACCCCTCCACTTT
TRBJ1-5,few,TRBV19,.,CASPGRQFNQPQHF,TGTGCCTCCCCAGGACGACAGTTCAATCAGCCCCAGCATTTT
TRBJ2-4,.,TRBV5-6,TRBD2,CASSLGGLAGLNIQYF,TGTGCCAGCAGCTTGGGTGGACTAGCGGGGTTGAACATTCAGTACTTC
TRBJ1-3,few,TRBV7-9,.,CASSPRDTIYF,TGTGCCAGCAGCCCTCGGGACACCATATATTTT
TRBJ1-5,many,TRBV20-1,TRBD1,CSATGTGGGQPQHF,TGCAGTGCTACAGGGACAGGGGGCGGGCAGCCCCAGCATTTT
TRBJ2-3,.,TRBV28,.,CASISGTQADTQYF,TGTGCCAGCATCTCCGGGACCCAGGCAGATACGCAGTATTTT
TRBJ2-3,.,TRBV19,TRBD2,CASCKSGTSGGDTQYF,TGTGCCAGTTGTAAATCCGGGACTAGCGGGGGGGATACGCAGTATTTT
TRBJ2-1,many,TRBV15,.,CATSRGRLEREVDNEQFF,TGTGCCACCAGCAGAGGGCGGCTGGAGAGGGAAGTTGACAATGAGCAGTTCTTC
TRBJ2-6,many,TRBV12-3/TRBV12-4,.,CASSTYSSGGRQSGANVLTF,TGTGCCAGCAGCACATACTCAAGCGGAGGACGGCAGTCTGGGGCCAACGTCCTGACTTTC
TRBJ1-2,few,TRBV7-3,TRBD1,CASSLFGQGHGGYTF,TGTGCCAGCAGCTTATTCGGACAGGGTCATGGTGGCTACACCTTC
TRBJ1-6,many,TRBV28,.,CATQITAANSPLHF,TGTGCCACCCAGATCACTGCGGCTAATTCACCCCTCCACTTT
TRBJ2-1,.,TRBV5-8,TRBD2,CASSLLGGGVNEQFF,TGTGCCAGCAGCTTATTGGGGGGGGGGGTAAATGAGCAGTTCTTC
TRBJ1-3,.,TRBV6-1,.,CASSYDGNTIYF,TGTGCCAGCAGTTATGATGGAAACACCATATATTTT
TRBJ1-1,.,TRBV18,.,CASSRDGLNTEAFF,TGTGCCAGCTCACGGGACGGCTTGAACACTGAAGCTTTCTTT
TRBJ1-6,many,TRBV2,.,CASSETKGISPLHF,TGTGCCAGCAGTGAAACGAAGGGGATCTCACCCCTCCACTTT
TRBJ1-2,many,TRBV27,TRBD1,CASSKTGDGYTF,TGTGCCAGCAGTAAGACAGGGGATGGCTACACCTTC
TRBJ2-2,many,TRBV7-3,TRBD1,CASSLPTDRANTGELFF,TGTGCCAGCAGCTTGCCCACAGACAGGGCGAACACCGGGGAGCTGTTTTTT
TRBJ2-4,many,TRBV20-1,.,CSARVPSAAGKKNIQYF,TGCAGTGCTAGAGTACCGTCTGCGGCGGGGAAGAAAAACATTCAGTACTTC
TRBJ2-1,many,TRBV7-3,.,CASSLSARSEQFF,TGTGCCAGCAGCCTCTCGGCGAGGTCTGAGCAGTTCTTC
TRBJ2-2,many,TRBV6-1,.,CASSEGFLWQRNTGELFF,TGTGCCAGCAGTGAAGGATTTTTGTGGCAGAGAAACACCGGGGAGCTGTTTTTT
TRBJ2-1,many,TRBV7-2,.,CASSLLGGRQFF,TGTGCCAGCAGCTTATTGGGGGGGCGGCAGTTCTTC
TRBJ2-3,many,TRBV7-7,.,CASSPRGGPTDTQYF,TGTGCTAGCAGCCCTCGTGGGGGCCCCACAGATACGCAGTATTTT
TRBJ2-3,many,TRBV3-1,.,CASSRNMGTDTQYF,TGTGCCAGCAGCCGAAATATGGGCACAGATACGCAGTATTTT
TRBJ1-1,many,TRBV12-3/TRBV12-4,.,CASAIGTEAFF,TGTGCCAGCGCCATTGGAACTGAAGCTTTCTTT
TRBJ2-1,.,TRBV29-1,TRBD2,CSVEEGLAGGQAGYNEQFF,TGCAGCGTTGAAGAGGGACTAGCGGGAGGGCAGGCGGGTTACAATGAGCAGTTCTTC
TRBJ1-5,.,TRBV20-1,.,CSARSDGAGNQPQHF,TGCAGTGCTAGGTCGGACGGGGCAGGCAATCAGCCCCAGCATTTT